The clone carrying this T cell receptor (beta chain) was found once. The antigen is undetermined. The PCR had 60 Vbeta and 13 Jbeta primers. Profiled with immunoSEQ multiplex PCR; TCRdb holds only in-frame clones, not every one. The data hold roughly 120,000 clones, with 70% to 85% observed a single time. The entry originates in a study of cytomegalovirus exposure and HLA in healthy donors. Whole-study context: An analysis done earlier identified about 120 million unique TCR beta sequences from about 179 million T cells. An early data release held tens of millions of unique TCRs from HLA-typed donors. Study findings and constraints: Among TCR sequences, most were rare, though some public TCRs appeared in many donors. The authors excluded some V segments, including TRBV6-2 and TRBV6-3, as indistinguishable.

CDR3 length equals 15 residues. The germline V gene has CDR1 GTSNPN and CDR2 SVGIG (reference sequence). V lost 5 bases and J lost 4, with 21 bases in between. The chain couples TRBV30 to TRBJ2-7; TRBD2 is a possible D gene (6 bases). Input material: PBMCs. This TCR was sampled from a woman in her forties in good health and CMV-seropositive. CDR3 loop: CAWAGVAEGEYEQYF. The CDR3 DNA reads TGTGCCTGGGCCGGGGTAGCGGAAGGAGAGTACGAGCAGTACTTC.